Listed below are T cell receptor beta chains from one sample, sequenced in a study of T cell repertoires in cytomegalovirus infection. Their antigens remain unidentified. TCRdb itself ran the reads through MiXCR, one entry per CDR3 protein. The sample has around 570,000 distinct CDR3 sequences, around two fifths seen once. Here the sequenced sample was cultured PBMCs, taken from culture after CMV antigen stimulation. These receptors were obtained from a human donor in good health (CMV status not recorded). Some clones in this sample may be carry-over from other donors' samples. CDR3s include the opening cysteine and the closing phenylalanine or tryptophan. A D gene is named only where the DNA matches it firmly. Size values are once, few and many counts, or a class for expanded clones, and some rows have none.

abundance: NA; d_gene: TRBD2; v_gene: TRBV5-1; j_gene: TRBJ2-3; len: 18; CDR3nt: TGCGCCAGCAGACCAACTAGCGGGGGGCCGCGAAAGACAGATACGCAGTATTTT; CDR3aa: CASRPTSGGPRKTDTQYF
abundance: NA; d_gene: TRBD2; v_gene: TRBV10-3; j_gene: TRBJ2-7; len: 15; CDR3nt: TGTGCCATCAGTGCCCAGACTAGCGGGAGGCGCGAGCAGTACTTC; CDR3aa: CAISAQTSGRREQYF
abundance: NA; d_gene: TRBD1; v_gene: TRBV6-2/TRBV6-3; j_gene: TRBJ1-2; len: 15; CDR3nt: TGTGCCAGCAGTGACCGGACAGGAGCTAACTATGGCTACACCTTC; CDR3aa: CASSDRTGANYGYTF
abundance: few; d_gene: TRBD1; v_gene: TRBV6-8; j_gene: TRBJ1-6; len: 16; CDR3nt: TGTGCCAGCAGTGTTCTCTCAGGGGGAGGAAATTCACCCCTCCACTTT; CDR3aa: CASSVLSGGGNSPLHF
abundance: many; d_gene: TRBD1; v_gene: TRBV7-2; j_gene: TRBJ2-3; len: 15; CDR3nt: TGTGCCAGCAGCAGGACAGGGCGGCGCACAGATACGCAGTATTTT; CDR3aa: CASSRTGRRTDTQYF
abundance: NA; d_gene: NA; v_gene: TRBV7-6; j_gene: TRBJ1-5; len: 14; CDR3nt: TGTGCCAGCAGCTCCACAGGGCGCAATCAGCCCCAGCATTTT; CDR3aa: CASSSTGRNQPQHF
abundance: NA; d_gene: NA; v_gene: TRBV27; j_gene: TRBJ1-5; len: 13; CDR3nt: TGTGCCAGCAGCCGACGGTCCAATCAGCCCCAGCATTTT; CDR3aa: CASSRRSNQPQHF
abundance: NA; d_gene: TRBD1; v_gene: TRBV19; j_gene: TRBJ2-5; len: 14; CDR3nt: TGTGCCAGTAACCCACAGGGGGCTACGGAGACCCAGTACTTC; CDR3aa: CASNPQGATETQYF
abundance: NA; d_gene: TRBD2; v_gene: TRBV29-1; j_gene: TRBJ2-1; len: 13; CDR3nt: TGCAGCGTTGAAACTAGCGTCTACAATGAGCAGTTCTTC; CDR3aa: CSVETSVYNEQFF
abundance: NA; d_gene: NA; v_gene: TRBV5-1; j_gene: TRBJ2-5; len: 13; CDR3nt: TGCGCCAGCAGCTTGGGCGGCCCGCAGGCCCAGTACTTC; CDR3aa: CASSLGGPQAQYF
abundance: NA; d_gene: NA; v_gene: TRBV20-1; j_gene: TRBJ2-7; len: 13; CDR3nt: TGCAGTGCCCGTTCAAGGTCCGCCTACGAGCAGTACTTC; CDR3aa: CSARSRSAYEQYF
abundance: NA; d_gene: NA; v_gene: TRBV20-1; j_gene: TRBJ2-1; len: 15; CDR3nt: TGCAGTGCTAGAGATAGACTGAGGGCGATCAATGAGCAGTTCTTC; CDR3aa: CSARDRLRAINEQFF
abundance: few; d_gene: NA; v_gene: TRBV6-1; j_gene: TRBJ2-4; len: 13; CDR3nt: TGTGCCAGCAAGCCCCGCAGCAAGGGAGGCCAGTACTTC; CDR3aa: CASKPRSKGGQYF
abundance: few; d_gene: TRBD2; v_gene: TRBV7-9; j_gene: TRBJ2-3; len: 16; CDR3nt: TGTGCCAGCAGCAACGGACTAGCGGGGGGATTAGATACGCAGTATTTT; CDR3aa: CASSNGLAGGLDTQYF
abundance: NA; d_gene: NA; v_gene: TRBV12-3/TRBV12-4; j_gene: TRBJ2-7; len: 12; CDR3nt: TGTGCCAGCCGGACCGGGGGGCGGGGGACGTACTTC; CDR3aa: CASRTGGRGTYF
abundance: NA; d_gene: TRBD2; v_gene: TRBV5-3; j_gene: TRBJ2-1; len: 15; CDR3nt: TGTGCCAGCAGCCATAGCGGGAGCTACTACAATGAGCAGTTCTTC; CDR3aa: CASSHSGSYYNEQFF
abundance: NA; d_gene: NA; v_gene: TRBV25-1; j_gene: TRBJ2-3; len: 14; CDR3nt: TGTGCCAGCAGTGATGTATCCTACACAGATACGCAGTATTTT; CDR3aa: CASSDVSYTDTQYF
abundance: NA; d_gene: NA; v_gene: TRBV5-1; j_gene: TRBJ1-2; len: 15; CDR3nt: TGCGCCAGCAGCTTCGCCCAGGGTGGGGGCTATGGCTACACCTTC; CDR3aa: CASSFAQGGGYGYTF
abundance: few; d_gene: NA; v_gene: TRBV7-2; j_gene: TRBJ2-1; len: 16; CDR3nt: TGTGCCAGTCTGTTGGGACCGCTGAGCTCCTACAATGAGCAGTTCTTC; CDR3aa: CASLLGPLSSYNEQFF
abundance: NA; d_gene: NA; v_gene: TRBV2; j_gene: TRBJ2-1; len: 13; CDR3nt: TGTGCCAGCAGTGAAGATGTCCGAGGTGAGCAGTTCTTC; CDR3aa: CASSEDVRGEQFF
abundance: many; d_gene: TRBD1; v_gene: TRBV7-2; j_gene: TRBJ2-3; len: 18; CDR3nt: TGTGCCAGCAGCAGCCGAGGGACAGGGGGTGGGTGGACAGATACGCAGTATTTT; CDR3aa: CASSSRGTGGGWTDTQYF
abundance: NA; d_gene: NA; v_gene: TRBV28; j_gene: TRBJ1-4; len: 15; CDR3nt: TGTGCCAGCAGTTTTAACGCGGGGATTAATGAAAAACTGTTTTTT; CDR3aa: CASSFNAGINEKLFF
abundance: few; d_gene: TRBD2; v_gene: TRBV7-9; j_gene: TRBJ2-2; len: 14; CDR3nt: TGTGCCAGCAACAAAGCGGGAGCGACCGGGGAGCTGTTTTTT; CDR3aa: CASNKAGATGELFF
abundance: many; d_gene: NA; v_gene: TRBV7-6; j_gene: TRBJ2-2; len: 18; CDR3nt: TGTGCCAGCAGCTTAGCCCACACGACAGGTTCGAACACCGGGGAGCTGTTTTTT; CDR3aa: CASSLAHTTGSNTGELFF
abundance: few; d_gene: NA; v_gene: TRBV27; j_gene: TRBJ1-3; len: 15; CDR3nt: TGTGCCAGCAGTCCTCAGGCGGGAGACGGAAACACCATATATTTT; CDR3aa: CASSPQAGDGNTIYF
abundance: NA; d_gene: NA; v_gene: TRBV20-1; j_gene: TRBJ2-4; len: 11; CDR3nt: TGCAGTGCTAGTCGGCAGACAGGACAGTACTTC; CDR3aa: CSASRQTGQYF
abundance: many; d_gene: TRBD1; v_gene: TRBV7-2; j_gene: TRBJ1-5; len: 16; CDR3nt: TGTGCCAGCAGCACGACAGGGGGCCTGAGCAATCAGCCCCAGCATTTT; CDR3aa: CASSTTGGLSNQPQHF
abundance: NA; d_gene: NA; v_gene: TRBV7-8; j_gene: TRBJ2-1; len: 15; CDR3nt: TGTGCCAGCAGCCCGAGGTTAGCGATAGGTAATGAGCAGTTCTTC; CDR3aa: CASSPRLAIGNEQFF
abundance: NA; d_gene: NA; v_gene: TRBV6-6; j_gene: TRBJ2-7; len: 13; CDR3nt: TGTGCCAGCAGTCCATTAGTAGCGACTGAGCAGTACTTC; CDR3aa: CASSPLVATEQYF
abundance: few; d_gene: NA; v_gene: TRBV11-2; j_gene: TRBJ2-1; len: 13; CDR3nt: TGTGCCAGCAGCTTAATCCTAGACTGGGAGCAGTTCTTC; CDR3aa: CASSLILDWEQFF
abundance: NA; d_gene: NA; v_gene: TRBV28; j_gene: TRBJ2-3; len: 16; CDR3nt: TGTGCCAGCAGCCCTCTCGTGATGGGGGGCACAGATACGCAGTATTTT; CDR3aa: CASSPLVMGGTDTQYF
abundance: many; d_gene: TRBD1; v_gene: TRBV7-8; j_gene: TRBJ2-7; len: 17; CDR3nt: TGTGCCAGCAGCTTAGGGGCTCTCACGGGACAGGGGTACGAGCAGTACTTC; CDR3aa: CASSLGALTGQGYEQYF
abundance: many; d_gene: NA; v_gene: TRBV7-2; j_gene: TRBJ2-3; len: 15; CDR3nt: TGTGCCAGCAGCTTAGTGGCCCCAGCCACAGATACGCAGTATTTT; CDR3aa: CASSLVAPATDTQYF
abundance: few; d_gene: NA; v_gene: TRBV12-3/TRBV12-4; j_gene: TRBJ1-1; len: 16; CDR3nt: TGTGCCAGCAGTCCCTTCCGGGGGGGGGTGGACACTGAAGCTTTCTTT; CDR3aa: CASSPFRGGVDTEAFF
abundance: many; d_gene: NA; v_gene: TRBV7-8; j_gene: TRBJ2-1; len: 15; CDR3nt: TGTGCCAGCAGCCATAGGATAGATCCCTACAATGAGCAGTTCTTC; CDR3aa: CASSHRIDPYNEQFF
abundance: NA; d_gene: TRBD1; v_gene: TRBV19; j_gene: TRBJ2-3; len: 16; CDR3nt: TGTGCCAGTAGGGCGCCCGGACAGGGCGTCCCTCATACGCAGTATTTT; CDR3aa: CASRAPGQGVPHTQYF
abundance: few; d_gene: NA; v_gene: TRBV11-2; j_gene: TRBJ2-2; len: 14; CDR3nt: TGTGCCAGCAGCTTTTCCGACGCAGCCGGGGAGCTGTTTTTT; CDR3aa: CASSFSDAAGELFF
abundance: NA; d_gene: TRBD1; v_gene: TRBV7-2; j_gene: TRBJ2-3; len: 16; CDR3nt: TGTGCCAGCAGCCTCAAGGACAGGGTTCCGACAGATACGCAGTATTTT; CDR3aa: CASSLKDRVPTDTQYF
abundance: NA; d_gene: TRBD1; v_gene: TRBV18; j_gene: TRBJ2-7; len: 14; CDR3nt: TGTGCCAGCTCACCGTCCACAGGGGGGCACGAGCAGTACTTC; CDR3aa: CASSPSTGGHEQYF
abundance: many; d_gene: NA; v_gene: TRBV7-2; j_gene: TRBJ2-1; len: 14; CDR3nt: TGTGCCAGCAGCTTTGACTACTCCTACAATGAGCAGTTCTTC; CDR3aa: CASSFDYSYNEQFF
abundance: NA; d_gene: NA; v_gene: TRBV6-5; j_gene: TRBJ2-2; len: 16; CDR3nt: TGTGCCAGCAGCTCCGGGTCTTGGGGGTCCACCGGGGAGCTGTTTTTT; CDR3aa: CASSSGSWGSTGELFF
abundance: few; d_gene: NA; v_gene: TRBV7-9; j_gene: TRBJ2-3; len: 13; CDR3nt: TGTGCCAGCAGCTCCCCTCTGGTAGATACGCAGTATTTT; CDR3aa: CASSSPLVDTQYF
abundance: few; d_gene: TRBD1; v_gene: TRBV7-8; j_gene: TRBJ2-7; len: 16; CDR3nt: TGTGCCAGCAGCTTGGCTGGGGGACAGGGGGCGCGGGAGCAGTACTTC; CDR3aa: CASSLAGGQGAREQYF
abundance: NA; d_gene: NA; v_gene: TRBV5-1; j_gene: TRBJ2-7; len: 15; CDR3nt: TGCGCCAGCAGCTTGGAGGTGGCGGGGCACTACGAGCAGTACTTC; CDR3aa: CASSLEVAGHYEQYF
abundance: NA; d_gene: NA; v_gene: TRBV2; j_gene: TRBJ2-5; len: 14; CDR3nt: TGTGCCACAAAACGCCGGGACTCTGAAGAGACCCAGTACTTC; CDR3aa: CATKRRDSEETQYF
abundance: few; d_gene: NA; v_gene: TRBV7-2; j_gene: TRBJ2-5; len: 13; CDR3nt: TGTGCCAGCAGCTCCATTGCTGGGGAGACCCAGTACTTC; CDR3aa: CASSSIAGETQYF
abundance: few; d_gene: NA; v_gene: TRBV7-8; j_gene: TRBJ2-7; len: 14; CDR3nt: TGTGCCAGCAGCTTATTACAGAGCTCCTACGAGCAGTACTTC; CDR3aa: CASSLLQSSYEQYF
abundance: NA; d_gene: NA; v_gene: TRBV20-1; j_gene: TRBJ2-3; len: 15; CDR3nt: TGCAGTGCTAGACGACCCTCAGGGGGCACAGATACGCAGTATTTT; CDR3aa: CSARRPSGGTDTQYF
abundance: few; d_gene: NA; v_gene: TRBV7-2; j_gene: TRBJ2-7; len: 15; CDR3nt: TGTGCCAGCAGCTTCCATCGGGCTGGAACTTACGAGCAGTACTTC; CDR3aa: CASSFHRAGTYEQYF
abundance: NA; d_gene: TRBD2; v_gene: TRBV29-1; j_gene: TRBJ2-1; len: 14; CDR3nt: TGCAGCGGTCGAGCGGGGGATTCCTACAATGAGCAGTTCTTC; CDR3aa: CSGRAGDSYNEQFF
abundance: NA; d_gene: TRBD1; v_gene: TRBV6-8; j_gene: TRBJ2-7; len: 17; CDR3nt: TGTGCCAGCAGTTACTCGGATTACAGGGGACCCCCCTACGAGCAGTACTTC; CDR3aa: CASSYSDYRGPPYEQYF
abundance: NA; d_gene: NA; v_gene: TRBV15; j_gene: TRBJ2-5; len: 12; CDR3nt: TGTGCCACCAGCAGAGATCTAGAGACCCAGTACTTC; CDR3aa: CATSRDLETQYF
abundance: few; d_gene: TRBD2; v_gene: TRBV6-6; j_gene: TRBJ2-5; len: 14; CDR3nt: TGTGCCAGCAGCGTTTGGACTAGCCAAGAGACCCAGTACTTC; CDR3aa: CASSVWTSQETQYF